Shown below are 5 T cell receptor beta chains from a single sample sequenced in a study of control samples from healthy donors and cancer patients. Clones were sequenced by immunoSEQ multiplex PCR, and TCRdb holds only the in-frame ones, with some missing. The data show about 140,000 clones, about 89% seen once. Sequencing was performed on blood. The receptors stem from a man aged 18 to 30 in good health.

The genes are TRBV7-9 and TRBJ1-4; D perhaps matches TRBD1 (5 bases). CDR1 is SEHNR, CDR2 FQNEAQ, per germline (reference sequence). Trimming removed 3 bases at V and 8 bases at J, with 13 bases between. The CDR3 runs to 14 residues. For the CDR3, the DNA is TGTGCCAGCAGCTTGGCCTCAGGGCGGGAAAAACTGTTTTTT. It yields the protein CASSLASGREKLFF. Full variable domain (remainder filled in from reference TRBV7-9 and TRBJ1-4): DTGVSQNPRHKITKRGQNVTFRCDPISEHNRLYWYRQTLGQGPEFLTYFQNEAQLEKSRLLSDRFSAERPKGSFSTLEIQRTEQGDSAMYLCASSLASGREKLFFGSGTQLSVL.

V is TRBV7-2 and J is TRBJ1-5; the D is unclear. Trimming shortened V by 0 bases and J by 0 bases, and 9 bases separated the two germline ends. Germline CDR1 SGHTA, CDR2 FQGNSA. The CDR3 consists of 16 residues. CDR3 region: CASSLASGYSNQPQHF. The CDR3 DNA follows: TGTGCCAGCAGCTTAGCATCGGGCTATAGCAATCAGCCCCAGCATTTT.

V and J are TRBV6-1 and TRBJ2-5, with 8 bases identical to TRBD1. The germline V gene encodes CDR1 MNHNS and CDR2 SASEGT. Trimming removed 3 bases from V and 3 bases from J; junction bases left unmatched: 9. The CDR3 runs to 16 residues. CDR3 nucleotide sequence: TGTGCCAGCAGTGAGTACCAGGGACAGGCCGAAGAGACCCAGTACTTC. It yields the protein CASSEYQGQAEETQYF.

The V call is TRBV18, the J call TRBJ2-3; maybe TRBD2 (6 bases). CDR3 length: 16 residues. Trimming shortened V by 3 bases and J by 4 bases, and 17 bases separated the two germline ends. Looked up from germline, CDR1 is KGHSH and CDR2 is LQKENI. The CDR3 region has the DNA TGTGCCAGCTCACCTATTGGTGGAGGGGATCCAGATACGCAGTATTTT. Its translation: CASSPIGGGDPDTQYF. The entire variable domain, with the rest obtained from reference TRBV18 and TRBJ2-3, is as follows: NAGVMQNPRHLVRRRGQEARLRCSPMKGHSHVYWYRQLPEEGLKFMVYLQKENIIDESGMPKERFSAEFPKEGPSILRIQQVVRGDSAAYFCASSPIGGGDPDTQYFGPGTRLTVL.

The genes are TRBV4-1 and TRBJ2-3; possible D gene TRBD2, 6 bases. CDR1 and CDR2 (germline): MGHRA, YSYEKL. Trimming removed 1 base from V and 1 base from J, with 9 bases in between. The CDR3 covers 15 residues. CDR3 sequence reads: CASSQGTGGTDTQYF. DNA of the CDR3: TGCGCCAGCAGCCAAGGGACGGGGGGCACAGATACGCAGTATTTT.